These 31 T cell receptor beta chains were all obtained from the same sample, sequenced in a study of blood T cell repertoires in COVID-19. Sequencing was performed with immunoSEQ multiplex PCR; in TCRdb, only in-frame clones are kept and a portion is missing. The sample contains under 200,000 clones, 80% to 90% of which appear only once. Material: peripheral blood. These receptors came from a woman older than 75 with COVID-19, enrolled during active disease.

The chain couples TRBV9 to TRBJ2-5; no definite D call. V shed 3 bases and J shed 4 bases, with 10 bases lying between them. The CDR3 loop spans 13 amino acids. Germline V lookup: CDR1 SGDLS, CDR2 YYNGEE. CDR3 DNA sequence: TGTGCCAGCAGCGGACCTTGGGCAGAGACCCAGTACTTC. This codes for CASSGPWAETQYF.

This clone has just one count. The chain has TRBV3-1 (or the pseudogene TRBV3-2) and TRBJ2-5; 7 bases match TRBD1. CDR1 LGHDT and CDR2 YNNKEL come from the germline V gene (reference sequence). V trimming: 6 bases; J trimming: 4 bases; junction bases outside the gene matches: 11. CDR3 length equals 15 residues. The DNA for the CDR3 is TGTGCCAGCAGACAGACGACAGGGTGGGGAGAGACCCAGTACTTC. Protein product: CASRQTTGWGETQYF.

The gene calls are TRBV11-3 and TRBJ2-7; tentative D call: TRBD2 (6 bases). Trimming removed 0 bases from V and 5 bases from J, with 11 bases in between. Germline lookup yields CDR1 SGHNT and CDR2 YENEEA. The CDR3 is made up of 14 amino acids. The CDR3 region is CASSLDGGTHEQYF. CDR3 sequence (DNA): TGTGCCAGCAGCTTAGATGGGGGGACCCACGAGCAGTACTTC.

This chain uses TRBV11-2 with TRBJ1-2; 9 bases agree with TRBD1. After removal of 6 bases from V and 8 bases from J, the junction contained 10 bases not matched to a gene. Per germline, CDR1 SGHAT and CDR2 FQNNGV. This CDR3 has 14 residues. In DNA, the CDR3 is TGTGCCAGCAGTCCAACCGGGACAGGGTTCGGCTACACCTTC. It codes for CASSPTGTGFGYTF.

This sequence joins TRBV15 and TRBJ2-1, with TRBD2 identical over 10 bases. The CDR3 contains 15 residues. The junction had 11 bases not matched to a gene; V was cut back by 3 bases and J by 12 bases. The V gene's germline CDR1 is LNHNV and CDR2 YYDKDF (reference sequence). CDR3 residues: CATSSSGRGLLGQFF. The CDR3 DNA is TGTGCCACCAGCAGCAGCGGGAGGGGTTTATTGGGGCAGTTCTTC.

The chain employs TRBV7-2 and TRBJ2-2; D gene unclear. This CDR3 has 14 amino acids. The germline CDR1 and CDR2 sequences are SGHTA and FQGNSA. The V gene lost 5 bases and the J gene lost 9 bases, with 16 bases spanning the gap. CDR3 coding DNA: TGTGCCAGCAGCCCTATATCGCCGGTGTGGGAGCTGTTTTTT. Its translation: CASSPISPVWELFF.

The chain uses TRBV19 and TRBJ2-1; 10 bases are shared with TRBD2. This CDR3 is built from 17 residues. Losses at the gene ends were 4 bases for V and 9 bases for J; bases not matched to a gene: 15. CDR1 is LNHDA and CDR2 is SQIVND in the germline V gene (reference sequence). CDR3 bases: TGTGCCAGTAGTACCCTAGCGGGAGTCTCTTACGATGGTGAGCAGTTCTTC. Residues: CASSTLAGVSYDGEQFF.

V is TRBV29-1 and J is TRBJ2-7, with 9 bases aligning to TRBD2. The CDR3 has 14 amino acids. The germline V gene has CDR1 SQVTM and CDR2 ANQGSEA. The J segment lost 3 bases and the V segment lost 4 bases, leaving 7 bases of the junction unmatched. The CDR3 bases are TGCAGCGTTGCTTTTCTAGCGGGGAACTACGAGCAGTACTTC. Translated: CSVAFLAGNYEQYF.

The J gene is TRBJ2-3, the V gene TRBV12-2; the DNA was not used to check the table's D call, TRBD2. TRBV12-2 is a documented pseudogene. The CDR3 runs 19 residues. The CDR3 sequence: CASRLASLRLAGGTDTQYF. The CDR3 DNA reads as TGTGCAAGTCGCTTAGCGTCCCTTCGACTAGCGGGAGGCACAGATACGCAGTATTTT.

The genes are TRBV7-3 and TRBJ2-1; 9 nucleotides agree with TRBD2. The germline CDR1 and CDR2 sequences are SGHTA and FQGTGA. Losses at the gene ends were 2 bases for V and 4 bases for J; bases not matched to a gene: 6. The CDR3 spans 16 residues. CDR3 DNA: TGTGCCAGCAGCTTATCCCTAGCGGGATCGTACAATGAGCAGTTCTTC. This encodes CASSLSLAGSYNEQFF.

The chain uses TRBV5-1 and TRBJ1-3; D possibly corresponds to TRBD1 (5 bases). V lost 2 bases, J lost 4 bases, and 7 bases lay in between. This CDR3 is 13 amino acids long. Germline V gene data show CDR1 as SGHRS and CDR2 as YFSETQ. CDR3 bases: TGCGCCAGCAGCTTAGGGGCCGGAAACACCATATATTTT. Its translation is CASSLGAGNTIYF. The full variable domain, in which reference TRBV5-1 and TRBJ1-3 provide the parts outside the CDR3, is KAGVTQTPRYLIKTRGQQVTLSCSPISGHRSVSWYQQTPGQGLQFLFEYFSETQRNKGNFPGRFSGRQFSNSRSEMNVSTLELGDSALYLCASSLGAGNTIYFGEGSWLTVV.

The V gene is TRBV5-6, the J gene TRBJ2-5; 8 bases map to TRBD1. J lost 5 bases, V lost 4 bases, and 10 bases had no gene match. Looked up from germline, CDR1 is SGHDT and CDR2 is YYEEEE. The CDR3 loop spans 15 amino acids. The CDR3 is CASSPSTGVGETQYF. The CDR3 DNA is TGTGCCAGCAGCCCCTCGACAGGGGTTGGGGAGACCCAGTACTTC.

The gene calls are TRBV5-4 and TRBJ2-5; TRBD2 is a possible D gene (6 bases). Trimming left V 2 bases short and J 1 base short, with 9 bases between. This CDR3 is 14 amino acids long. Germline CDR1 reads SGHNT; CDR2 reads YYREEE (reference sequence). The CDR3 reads CASSLGGVQETQYF. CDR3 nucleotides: TGTGCCAGCAGCTTAGGCGGGGTCCAAGAGACCCAGTACTTC.

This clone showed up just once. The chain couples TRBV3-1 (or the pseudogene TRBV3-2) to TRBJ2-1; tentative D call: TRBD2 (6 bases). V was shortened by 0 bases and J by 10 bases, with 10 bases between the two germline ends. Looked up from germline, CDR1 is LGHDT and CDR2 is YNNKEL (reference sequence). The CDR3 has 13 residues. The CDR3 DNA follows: TGTGCCAGCAGCCAAGATCGGGAGTGGGAGCAGTTCTTC. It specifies CASSQDREWEQFF.

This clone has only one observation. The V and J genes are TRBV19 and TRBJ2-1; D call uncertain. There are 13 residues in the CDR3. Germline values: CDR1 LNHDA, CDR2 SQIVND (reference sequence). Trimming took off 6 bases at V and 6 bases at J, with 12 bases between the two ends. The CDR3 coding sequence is TGTGCCAGTAGCCCTGGCCCCTCCAATGAGCAGTTCTTC. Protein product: CASSPGPSNEQFF.

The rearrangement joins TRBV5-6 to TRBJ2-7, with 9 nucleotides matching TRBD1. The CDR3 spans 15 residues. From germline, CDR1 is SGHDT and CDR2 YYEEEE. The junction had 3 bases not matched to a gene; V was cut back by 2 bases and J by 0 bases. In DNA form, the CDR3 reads TGTGCCAGCAGCTTACCGGGACAGGGCTCCTACGAGCAGTACTTC. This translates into CASSLPGQGSYEQYF.

The CDR3 is CASSYSAGEQYF. DNA for the CDR3: TGTGCCAGCAGTTACTCGGCGGGCGAGCAGTACTTC. J is TRBJ2-7 and V is TRBV6-2 or TRBV6-3, with a tentative D call TRBD2 (5 bases). The CDR3 spans 12 residues. Trimming removed 0 bases from V and 6 bases from J, with 6 bases in between. Germline loops: CDR1 MNHEY, CDR2 SVGEGT.

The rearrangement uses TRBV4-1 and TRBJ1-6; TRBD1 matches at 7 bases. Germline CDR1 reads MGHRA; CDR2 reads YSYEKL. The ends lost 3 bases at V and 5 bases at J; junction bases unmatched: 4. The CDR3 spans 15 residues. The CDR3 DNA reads TGCGCCAGCAGCCAGGGGACAGCTCATAATTCACCCCTCCACTTT. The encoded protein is CASSQGTAHNSPLHF.

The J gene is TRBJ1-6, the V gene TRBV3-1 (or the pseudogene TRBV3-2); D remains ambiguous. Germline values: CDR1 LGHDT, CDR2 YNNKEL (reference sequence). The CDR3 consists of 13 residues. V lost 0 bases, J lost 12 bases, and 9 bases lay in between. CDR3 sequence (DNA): TGTGCCAGCAGCCAAGATCGGTCGGGACCCCTCCACTTT. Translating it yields CASSQDRSGPLHF.

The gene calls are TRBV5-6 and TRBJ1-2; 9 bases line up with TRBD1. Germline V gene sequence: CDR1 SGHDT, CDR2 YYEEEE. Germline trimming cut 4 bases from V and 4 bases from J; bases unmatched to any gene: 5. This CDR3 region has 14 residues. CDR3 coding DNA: TGTGCCAGCAGCCCGACGGGACAGGGCTATGGCTACACCTTC. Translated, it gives CASSPTGQGYGYTF.

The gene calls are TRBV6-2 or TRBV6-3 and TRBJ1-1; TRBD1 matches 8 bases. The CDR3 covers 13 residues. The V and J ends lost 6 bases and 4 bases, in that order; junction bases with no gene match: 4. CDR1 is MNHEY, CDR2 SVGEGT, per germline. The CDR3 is CASSPTGVTEAFF. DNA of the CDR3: TGTGCCAGCAGCCCGACAGGGGTCACTGAAGCTTTCTTT.

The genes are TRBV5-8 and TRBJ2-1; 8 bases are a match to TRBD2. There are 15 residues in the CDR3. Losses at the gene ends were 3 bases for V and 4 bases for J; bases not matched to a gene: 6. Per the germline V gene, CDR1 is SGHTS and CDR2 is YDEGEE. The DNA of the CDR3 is TGTGCCAGCAGCTCCCGGGGGGGGAGTTACAATGAGCAGTTCTTC. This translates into CASSSRGGSYNEQFF.

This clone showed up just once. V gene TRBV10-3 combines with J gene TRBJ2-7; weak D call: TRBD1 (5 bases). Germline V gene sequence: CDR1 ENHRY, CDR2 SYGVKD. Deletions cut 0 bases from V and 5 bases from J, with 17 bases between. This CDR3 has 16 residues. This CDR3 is CAISESRQLEPDEQYF. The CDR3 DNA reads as TGTGCCATCAGTGAGTCGCGACAGCTGGAACCCGACGAGCAGTACTTC.

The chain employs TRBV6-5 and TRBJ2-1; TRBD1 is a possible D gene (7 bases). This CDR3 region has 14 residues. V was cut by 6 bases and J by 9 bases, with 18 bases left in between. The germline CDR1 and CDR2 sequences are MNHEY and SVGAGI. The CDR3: CASRATGVGGEQFF. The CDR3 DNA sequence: TGTGCCAGCAGAGCTACAGGGGTGGGGGGTGAGCAGTTCTTC.

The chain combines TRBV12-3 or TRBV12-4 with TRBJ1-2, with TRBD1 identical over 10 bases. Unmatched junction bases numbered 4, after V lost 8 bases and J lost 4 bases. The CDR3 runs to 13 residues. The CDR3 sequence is CASGRDRGYGYTF. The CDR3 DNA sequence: TGTGCCAGCGGCCGGGACAGGGGCTATGGCTACACCTTC.

The CDR3 DNA reads as TGTGCCAGCAGCATCGGACGGACTCGGGGTGAAGCTTTCTTT. Translated, it gives CASSIGRTRGEAFF. The chain couples TRBV7-2 to TRBJ1-1, with unresolved D. This CDR3 contains 14 residues. V lost 5 bases, J lost 7 bases, and 17 bases lay in between. CDR1 and CDR2 (germline): SGHTA, FQGNSA.

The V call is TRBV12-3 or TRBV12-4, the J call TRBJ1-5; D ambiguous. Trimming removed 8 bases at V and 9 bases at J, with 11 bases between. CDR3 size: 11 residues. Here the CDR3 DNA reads TGTGCCAGCCGAGCCGAGGGGCCCCAGCATTTT. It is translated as CASRAEGPQHF.

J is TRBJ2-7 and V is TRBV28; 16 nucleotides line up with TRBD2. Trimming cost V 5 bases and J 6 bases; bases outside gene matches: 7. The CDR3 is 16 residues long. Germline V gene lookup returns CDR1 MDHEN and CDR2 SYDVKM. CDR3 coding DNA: TGTGCCAGCAGTGCCGGGACTAGCGGGAGGGCCTTCGAGCAGTACTTC. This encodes CASSAGTSGRAFEQYF.

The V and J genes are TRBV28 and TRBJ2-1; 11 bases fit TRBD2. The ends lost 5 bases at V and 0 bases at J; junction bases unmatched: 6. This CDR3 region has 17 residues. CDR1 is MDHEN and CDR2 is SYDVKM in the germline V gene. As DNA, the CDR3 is TGTGCCAGCAGTACATCGACTAGCGGGAACTCCTACAATGAGCAGTTCTTC. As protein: CASSTSTSGNSYNEQFF.

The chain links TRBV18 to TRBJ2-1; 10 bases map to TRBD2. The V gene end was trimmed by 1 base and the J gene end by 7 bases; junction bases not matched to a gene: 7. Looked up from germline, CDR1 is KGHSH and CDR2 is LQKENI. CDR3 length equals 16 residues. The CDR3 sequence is CASSPQSGGVENEQFF. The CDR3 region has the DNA TGTGCCAGCTCACCACAAAGCGGGGGGGTTGAGAATGAGCAGTTCTTC.

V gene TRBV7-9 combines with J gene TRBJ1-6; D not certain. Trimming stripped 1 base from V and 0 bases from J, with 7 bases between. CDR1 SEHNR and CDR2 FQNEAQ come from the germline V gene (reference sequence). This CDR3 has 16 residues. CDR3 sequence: CASSLDSSSYNSPLHF. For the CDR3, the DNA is TGTGCCAGCAGCTTAGACTCGAGCTCCTATAATTCACCCCTCCACTTT.